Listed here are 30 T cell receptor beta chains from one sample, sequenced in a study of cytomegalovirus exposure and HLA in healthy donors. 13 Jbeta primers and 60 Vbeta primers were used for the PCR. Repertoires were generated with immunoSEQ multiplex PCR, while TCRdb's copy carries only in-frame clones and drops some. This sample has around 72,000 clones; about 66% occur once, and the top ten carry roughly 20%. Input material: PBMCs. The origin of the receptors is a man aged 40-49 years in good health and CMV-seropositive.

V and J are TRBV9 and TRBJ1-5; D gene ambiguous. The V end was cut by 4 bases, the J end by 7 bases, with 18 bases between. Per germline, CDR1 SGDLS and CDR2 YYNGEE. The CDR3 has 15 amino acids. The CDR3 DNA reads TGTGCCAGCAGCACCACACTGGGCCCGGGACAGCCCCAGCATTTT. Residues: CASSTTLGPGQPQHF. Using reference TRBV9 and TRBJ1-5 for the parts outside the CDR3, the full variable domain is DSGVTQTPKHLITATGQRVTLRCSPRSGDLSVYWYQQSLDQGLQFLIQYYNGEERAKGNILERFSAQQFPDLHSELNLSSLELGDSALYFCASSTTLGPGQPQHFGDGTRLSIL.

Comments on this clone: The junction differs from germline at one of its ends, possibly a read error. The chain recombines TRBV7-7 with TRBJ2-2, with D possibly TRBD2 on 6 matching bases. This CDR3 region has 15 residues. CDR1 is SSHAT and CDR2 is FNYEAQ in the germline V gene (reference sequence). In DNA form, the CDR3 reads TGTGCTAGCAGCTTAACGGGGGACAACACCGGGGAGCTGTTTTTT. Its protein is CASSLTGDNTGELFF.

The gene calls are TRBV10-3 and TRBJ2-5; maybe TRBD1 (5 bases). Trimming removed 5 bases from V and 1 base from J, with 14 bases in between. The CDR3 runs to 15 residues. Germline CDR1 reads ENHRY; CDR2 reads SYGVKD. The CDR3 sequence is CAISTGQTSQETQYF. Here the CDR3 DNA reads TGTGCCATCAGTACCGGACAAACTTCCCAAGAGACCCAGTACTTC.

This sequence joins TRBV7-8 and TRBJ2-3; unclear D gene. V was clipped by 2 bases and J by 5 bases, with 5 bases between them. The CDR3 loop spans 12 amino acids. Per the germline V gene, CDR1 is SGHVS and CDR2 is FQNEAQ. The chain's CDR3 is CASSLFQDTQYF. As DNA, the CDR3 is TGTGCCAGCAGCTTATTTCAAGATACGCAGTATTTT.

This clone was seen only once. The CDR3: CASSLVPPARQRGGETQYF. For the CDR3, the DNA is TGCGCCAGCAGCTTGGTGCCCCCCGCGAGGCAACGAGGGGGCGAGACCCAGTACTTC. The V gene is TRBV5-1, the J gene TRBJ2-5; TRBD1 matches at 7 bases. V gave up 0 bases and J gave up 5 bases; unmatched junction bases: 19. The CDR3 length is 19 residues. Germline CDR1 reads SGHRS; CDR2 reads YFSETQ.

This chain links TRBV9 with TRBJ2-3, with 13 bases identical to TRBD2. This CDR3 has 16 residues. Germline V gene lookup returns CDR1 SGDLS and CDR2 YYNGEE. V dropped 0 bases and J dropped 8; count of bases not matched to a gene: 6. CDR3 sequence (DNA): TGTGCCAGCAGCGTAGGACTAGCGGGGGGCGGAGGTACGCAGTATTTT. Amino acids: CASSVGLAGGGGTQYF. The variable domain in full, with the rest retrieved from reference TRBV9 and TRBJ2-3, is DSGVTQTPKHLITATGQRVTLRCSPRSGDLSVYWYQQSLDQGLQFLIQYYNGEERAKGNILERFSAQQFPDLHSELNLSSLELGDSALYFCASSVGLAGGGGTQYFGPGTRLTVL.

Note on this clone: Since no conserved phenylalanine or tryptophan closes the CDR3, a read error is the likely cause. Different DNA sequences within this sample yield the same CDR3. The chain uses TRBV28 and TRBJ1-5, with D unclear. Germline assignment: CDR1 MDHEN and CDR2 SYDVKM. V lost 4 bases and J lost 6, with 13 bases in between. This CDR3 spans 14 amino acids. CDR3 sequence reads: CASSSLPRSQPQHV. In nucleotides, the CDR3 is TGTGCCAGCAGTTCCCTTCCGCGGAGTCAGCCCCAGCATGTT.

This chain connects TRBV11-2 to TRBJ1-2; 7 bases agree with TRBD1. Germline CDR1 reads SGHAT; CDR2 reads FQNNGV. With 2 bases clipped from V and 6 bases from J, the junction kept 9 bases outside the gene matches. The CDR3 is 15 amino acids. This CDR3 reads CASSLLIATGHGYTF. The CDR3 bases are TGTGCCAGCAGCTTATTGATCGCGACAGGGCATGGCTACACCTTC. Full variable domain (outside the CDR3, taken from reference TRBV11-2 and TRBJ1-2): EAGVAQSPRYKIIEKRQSVAFWCNPISGHATLYWYQQILGQGPKLLIQFQNNGVVDDSQLPKDRFSAERLKGVDSTLKIQPAKLEDSAVYLCASSLLIATGHGYTFGSGTRLTVV.

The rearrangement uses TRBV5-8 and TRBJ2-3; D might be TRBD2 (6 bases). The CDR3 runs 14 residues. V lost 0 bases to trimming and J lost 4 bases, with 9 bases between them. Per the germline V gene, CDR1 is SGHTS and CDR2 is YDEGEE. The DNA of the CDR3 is TGTGCCAGCAGCTTGGGAACGGGGGCAGATACGCAGTATTTT. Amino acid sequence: CASSLGTGADTQYF.

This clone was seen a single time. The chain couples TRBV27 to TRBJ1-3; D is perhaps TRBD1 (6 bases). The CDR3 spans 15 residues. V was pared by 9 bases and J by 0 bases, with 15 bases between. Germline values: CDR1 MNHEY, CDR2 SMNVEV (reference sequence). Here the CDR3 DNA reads TGTGCCAGGCCGTGGGGGCCCAACTCTGGAAACACCATATATTTT. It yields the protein CARPWGPNSGNTIYF.

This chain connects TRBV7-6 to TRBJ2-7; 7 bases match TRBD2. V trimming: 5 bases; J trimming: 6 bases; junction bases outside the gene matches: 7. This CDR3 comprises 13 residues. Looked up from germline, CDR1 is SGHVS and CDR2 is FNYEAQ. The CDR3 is CASSLVGGGEQYF. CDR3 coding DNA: TGTGCCAGCAGCCTCGTGGGGGGGGGCGAGCAGTACTTC.

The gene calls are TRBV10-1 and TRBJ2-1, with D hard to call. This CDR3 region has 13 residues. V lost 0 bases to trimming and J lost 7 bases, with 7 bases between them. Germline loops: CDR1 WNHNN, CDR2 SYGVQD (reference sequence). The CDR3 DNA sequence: TGCGCCAGCAGTGAGTCATCGCGTAATGAGCAGTTCTTC. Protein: CASSESSRNEQFF.

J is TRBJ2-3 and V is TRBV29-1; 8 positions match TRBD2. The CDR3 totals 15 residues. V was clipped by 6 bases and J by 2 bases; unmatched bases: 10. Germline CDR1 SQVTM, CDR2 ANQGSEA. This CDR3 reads CSVLAGGGFTDTQYF. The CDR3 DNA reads TGCAGCGTCCTAGCCGGGGGGGGCTTCACAGATACGCAGTATTTT.

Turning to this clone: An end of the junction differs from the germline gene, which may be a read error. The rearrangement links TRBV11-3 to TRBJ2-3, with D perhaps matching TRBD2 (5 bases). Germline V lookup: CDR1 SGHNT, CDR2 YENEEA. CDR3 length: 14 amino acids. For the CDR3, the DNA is TGTGCCAGCAGCCCGGAGGCACTACGAGATGCGCAGTATTTT. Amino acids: CASSPEALRDAQYF. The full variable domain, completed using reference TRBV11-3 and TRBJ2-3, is EAGVVQSPRYKIIEKKQPVAFWCNPISGHNTLYWYLQNLGQGPELLIRYENEEAVDDSQLPKDRFSAERLKGVDSTLKIQPAELGDSAVYLCASSPEALRDAQYFGPGTRLTVL.

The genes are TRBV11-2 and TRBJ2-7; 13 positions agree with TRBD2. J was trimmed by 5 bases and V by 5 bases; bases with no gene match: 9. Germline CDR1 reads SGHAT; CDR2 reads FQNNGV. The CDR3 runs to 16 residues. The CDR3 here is CASSVGLAGKVHEQYF. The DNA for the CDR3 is TGTGCCAGCAGCGTGGGACTAGCGGGAAAGGTACACGAGCAGTACTTC.

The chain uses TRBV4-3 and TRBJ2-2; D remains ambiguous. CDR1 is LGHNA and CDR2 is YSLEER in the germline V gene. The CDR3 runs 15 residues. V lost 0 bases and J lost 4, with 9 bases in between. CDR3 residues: CASSQDGVITGELFF. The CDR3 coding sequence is TGCGCCAGCAGCCAAGATGGAGTAATCACCGGGGAGCTGTTTTTT.

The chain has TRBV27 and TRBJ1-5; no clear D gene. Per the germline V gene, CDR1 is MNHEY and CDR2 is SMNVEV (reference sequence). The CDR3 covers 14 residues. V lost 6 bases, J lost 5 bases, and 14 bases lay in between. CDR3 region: CASRWAGGDQPQHF. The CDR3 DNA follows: TGTGCCAGCAGATGGGCCGGCGGGGATCAGCCCCAGCATTTT.

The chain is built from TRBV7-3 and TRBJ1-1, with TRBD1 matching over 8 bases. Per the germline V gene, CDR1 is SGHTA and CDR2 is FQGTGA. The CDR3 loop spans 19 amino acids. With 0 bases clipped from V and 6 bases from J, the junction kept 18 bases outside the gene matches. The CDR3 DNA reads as TGTGCCAGCAGCTTAACGGGGATTGGGGTAGACAGGGGAGCATCTGAAGCTTTCTTT. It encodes CASSLTGIGVDRGASEAFF.

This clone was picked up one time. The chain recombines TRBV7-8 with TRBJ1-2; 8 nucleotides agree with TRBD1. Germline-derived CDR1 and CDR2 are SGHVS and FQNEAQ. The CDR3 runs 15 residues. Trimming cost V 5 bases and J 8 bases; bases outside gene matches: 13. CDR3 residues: CASSNPGQGAGGYTF. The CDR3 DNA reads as TGTGCCAGCAGCAATCCCGGGCAGGGGGCTGGCGGCTACACCTTC.

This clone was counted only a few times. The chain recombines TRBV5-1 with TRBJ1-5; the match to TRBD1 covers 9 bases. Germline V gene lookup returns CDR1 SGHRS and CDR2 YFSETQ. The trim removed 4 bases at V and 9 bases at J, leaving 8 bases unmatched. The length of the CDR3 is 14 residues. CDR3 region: CASSPGTGTPPQHF. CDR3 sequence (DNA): TGCGCCAGCAGCCCGGGGACAGGGACACCGCCCCAGCATTTT.

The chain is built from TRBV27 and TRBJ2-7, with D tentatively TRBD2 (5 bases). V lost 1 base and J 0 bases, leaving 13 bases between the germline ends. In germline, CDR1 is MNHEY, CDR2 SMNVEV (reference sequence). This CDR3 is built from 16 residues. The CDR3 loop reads CASSLYPPGTSYEQYF. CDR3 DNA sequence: TGTGCCAGCAGTTTATACCCCCCGGGAACCTCCTACGAGCAGTACTTC.

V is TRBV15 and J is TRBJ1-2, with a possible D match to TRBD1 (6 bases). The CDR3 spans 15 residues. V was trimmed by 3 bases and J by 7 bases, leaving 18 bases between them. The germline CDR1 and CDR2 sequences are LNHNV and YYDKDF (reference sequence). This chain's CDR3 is CATSSGQSVVGGYTF. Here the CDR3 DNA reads TGTGCCACCAGCAGCGGACAGTCGGTCGTGGGTGGCTACACCTTC.

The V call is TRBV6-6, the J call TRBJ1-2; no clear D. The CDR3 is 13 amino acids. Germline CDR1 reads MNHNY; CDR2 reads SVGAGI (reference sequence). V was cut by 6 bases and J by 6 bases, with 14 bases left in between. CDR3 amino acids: CASRAAGLDGYTF. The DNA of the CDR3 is TGTGCCAGCAGGGCCGCGGGTTTGGATGGCTACACCTTC.

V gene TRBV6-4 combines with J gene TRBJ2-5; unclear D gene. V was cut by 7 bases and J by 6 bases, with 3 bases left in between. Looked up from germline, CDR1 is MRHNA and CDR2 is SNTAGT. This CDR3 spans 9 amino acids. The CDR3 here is CASKQTQYF. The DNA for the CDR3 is TGTGCCAGCAAGCAGACCCAGTACTTC.

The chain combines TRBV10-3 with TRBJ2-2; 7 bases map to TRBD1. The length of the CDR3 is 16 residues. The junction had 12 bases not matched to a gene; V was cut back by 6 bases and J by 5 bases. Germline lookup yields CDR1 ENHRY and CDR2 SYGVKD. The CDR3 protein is CAIRHNRGLSTGELFF. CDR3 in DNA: TGTGCCATCAGACATAACAGGGGCCTTAGTACCGGGGAGCTGTTTTTT.

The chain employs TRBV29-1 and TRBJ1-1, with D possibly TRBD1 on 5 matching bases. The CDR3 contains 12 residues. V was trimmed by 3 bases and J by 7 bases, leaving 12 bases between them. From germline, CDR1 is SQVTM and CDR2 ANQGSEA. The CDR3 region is CSVERGEGEAFF. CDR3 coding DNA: TGCAGCGTTGAGCGGGGGGAAGGTGAAGCTTTCTTT.

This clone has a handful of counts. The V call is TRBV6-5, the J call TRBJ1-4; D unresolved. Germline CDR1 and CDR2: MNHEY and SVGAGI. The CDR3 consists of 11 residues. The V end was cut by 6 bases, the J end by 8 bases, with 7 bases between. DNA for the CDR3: TGTGCCAGCAGGGGCGACGAAAAACTGTTTTTT. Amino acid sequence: CASRGDEKLFF.

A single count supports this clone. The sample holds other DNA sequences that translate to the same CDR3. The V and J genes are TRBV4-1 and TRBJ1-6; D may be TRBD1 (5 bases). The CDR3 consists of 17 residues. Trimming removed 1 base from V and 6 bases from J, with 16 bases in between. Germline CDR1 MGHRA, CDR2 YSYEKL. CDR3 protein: CASSQGFQGMANSPLHF. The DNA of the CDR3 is TGCGCCAGCAGCCAAGGGTTCCAGGGCATGGCTAATTCACCCCTCCACTTT.

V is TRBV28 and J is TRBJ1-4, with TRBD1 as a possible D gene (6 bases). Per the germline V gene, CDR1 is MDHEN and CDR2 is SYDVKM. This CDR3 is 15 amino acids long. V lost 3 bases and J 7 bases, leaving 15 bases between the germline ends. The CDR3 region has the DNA TGTGCCAGCAGTTTCCAACAGGGAAAGGGTGAAAAACTGTTTTTT. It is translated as CASSFQQGKGEKLFF.

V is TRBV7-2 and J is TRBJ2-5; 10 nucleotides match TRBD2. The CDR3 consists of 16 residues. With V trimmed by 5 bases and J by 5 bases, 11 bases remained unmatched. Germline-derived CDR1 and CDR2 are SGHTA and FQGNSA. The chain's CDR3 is CASSPRIGAGGETQYF. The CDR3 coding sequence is TGTGCCAGCAGCCCCCGTATTGGAGCGGGGGGGGAGACCCAGTACTTC.